Detailed here is one TCR beta chain. Its antigen is as yet unknown. This entry belongs to a study of post-analysis software for immune sequencing data. Study conclusions and caveats: The authors found that F measure strongly co-clustered same-batch samples. For normalized Chao1 diversity, multiple sclerosis patients scored significantly lower than controls did.

Carried by the TCR beta cDNA libraries were unique molecular identifiers. Yield was 500,000 or so cDNA molecules from around 0.96 to 9.9 million T cells. Via MiXCR, TCRdb re-called the PCR reads, giving one row per CDR3 protein. The sample carries roughly 540,000 distinct CDR3 sequences, roughly 34% recorded once. The sample consisted of blood. The sequence was collected from a girl under 18 with multiple sclerosis.

Here the CDR3 DNA reads TGCGCCAGCAGCTGGGCGGGGACTAGCCACAATGAGCAGTTCTTC. This translates into CASSWAGTSHNEQFF. This chain links TRBV5-1 with TRBJ2-1, with TRBD2 matching over 9 bases. The CDR3 covers 15 residues. The trim removed 3 bases at V and 5 bases at J, leaving 6 bases unmatched. Germline-derived CDR1 and CDR2 are SGHRS and YFSETQ. The whole variable domain, filled in from reference TRBV5-1 and TRBJ2-1, reads KAGVTQTPRYLIKTRGQQVTLSCSPISGHRSVSWYQQTPGQGLQFLFEYFSETQRNKGNFPGRFSGRQFSNSRSEMNVSTLELGDSALYLCASSWAGTSHNEQFFGPGTRLTVL.